Only a few counts were recorded for the clone carrying this T cell receptor (beta chain). Its antigen is not identified. This sample is drawn from a study of cytomegalovirus exposure and HLA in healthy donors. Study findings and constraints: An analysis was carried out at a later point. It showed that HLA-associated TCR beta chains were more clonally expanded than equally common non-associated chains. Later on, an analysis showed TCR association rates differing by HLA locus, with DRB1 the most and HLA-C the fewest. Most TCR beta V segments were productive about 90% or about 30% of the time in an earlier analysis. Presence/absence analyses assumed roughly uniform sequencing depth across donors, which may not hold.

PCR was performed using 60 Vbeta and 13 Jbeta primers. TCRdb keeps only in-frame clones here, not all; method: immunoSEQ multiplex PCR. The sample records 35,000 to 45,000 clones, roughly 90% being singletons. The receptor was derived from a woman between 18 and 29 years old in good health and CMV-seronegative. The sample was PBMCs.

This CDR3 is CASRREGVNTEAFF. Written as DNA, the CDR3 is TGCGCCAGCAGAAGGGAGGGGGTGAACACTGAAGCTTTCTTT. The J gene is TRBJ1-1, the V gene TRBV5-1; possible D gene TRBD1, 6 bases. The CDR3 runs 14 residues. The germline V gene has CDR1 SGHRS and CDR2 YFSETQ. V was cut by 5 bases and J by 0 bases, with 11 bases left in between.